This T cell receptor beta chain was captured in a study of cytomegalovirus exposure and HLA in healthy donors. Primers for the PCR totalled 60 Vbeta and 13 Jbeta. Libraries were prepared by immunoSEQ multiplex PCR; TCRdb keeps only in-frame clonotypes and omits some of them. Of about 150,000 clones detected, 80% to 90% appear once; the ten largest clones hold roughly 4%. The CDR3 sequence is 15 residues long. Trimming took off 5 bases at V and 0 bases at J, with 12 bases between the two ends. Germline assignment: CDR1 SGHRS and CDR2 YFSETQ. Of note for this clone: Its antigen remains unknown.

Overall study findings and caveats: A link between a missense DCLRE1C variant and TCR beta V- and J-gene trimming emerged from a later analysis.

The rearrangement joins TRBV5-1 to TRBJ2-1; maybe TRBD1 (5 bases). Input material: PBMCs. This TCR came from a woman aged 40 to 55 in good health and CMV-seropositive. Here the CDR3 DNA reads TGCGCCAGCAGACTTCAGGGAAGCTCCTACAATGAGCAGTTCTTC. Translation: CASRLQGSSYNEQFF. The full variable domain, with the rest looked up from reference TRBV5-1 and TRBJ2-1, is KAGVTQTPRYLIKTRGQQVTLSCSPISGHRSVSWYQQTPGQGLQFLFEYFSETQRNKGNFPGRFSGRQFSNSRSEMNVSTLELGDSALYLCASRLQGSSYNEQFFGPGTRLTVL.